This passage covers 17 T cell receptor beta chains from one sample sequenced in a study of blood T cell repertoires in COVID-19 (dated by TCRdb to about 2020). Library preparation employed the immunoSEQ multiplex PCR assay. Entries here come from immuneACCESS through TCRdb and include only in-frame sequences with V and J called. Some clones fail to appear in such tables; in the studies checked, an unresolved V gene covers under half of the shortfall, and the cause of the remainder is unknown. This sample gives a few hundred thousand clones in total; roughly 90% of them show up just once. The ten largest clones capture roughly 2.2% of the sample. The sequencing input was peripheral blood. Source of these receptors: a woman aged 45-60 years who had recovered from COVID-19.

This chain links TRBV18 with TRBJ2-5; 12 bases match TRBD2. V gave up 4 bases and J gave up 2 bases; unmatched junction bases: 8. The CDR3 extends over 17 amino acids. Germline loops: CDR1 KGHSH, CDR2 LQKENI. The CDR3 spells CASSQQTSGGDQETQYF. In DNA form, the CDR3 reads TGTGCCAGCTCACAACAGACTAGCGGGGGAGATCAAGAGACCCAGTACTTC. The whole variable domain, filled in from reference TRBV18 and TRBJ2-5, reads NAGVMQNPRHLVRRRGQEARLRCSPMKGHSHVYWYRQLPEEGLKFMVYLQKENIIDESGMPKERFSAEFPKEGPSILRIQQVVRGDSAAYFCASSQQTSGGDQETQYFGPGTRLLVL.

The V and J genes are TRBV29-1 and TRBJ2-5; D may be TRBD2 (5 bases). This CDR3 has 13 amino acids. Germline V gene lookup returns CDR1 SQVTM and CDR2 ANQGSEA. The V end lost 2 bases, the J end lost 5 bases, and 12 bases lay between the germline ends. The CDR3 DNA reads TGCAGCGTTGAAATCGGGGAGATGGAGACCCAGTACTTC. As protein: CSVEIGEMETQYF.

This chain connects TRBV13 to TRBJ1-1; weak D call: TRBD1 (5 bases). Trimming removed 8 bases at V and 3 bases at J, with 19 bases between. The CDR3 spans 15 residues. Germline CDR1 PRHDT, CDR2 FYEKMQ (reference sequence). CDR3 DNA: TGTGCCAGCGGGGTCGGGGGTGGTGGTTACACTGAAGCTTTCTTT. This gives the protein CASGVGGGGYTEAFF.

The CDR3 reads CASSYGGYEQFF. The CDR3 DNA is TGTGCCAGCAGCTATGGGGGGTATGAGCAGTTCTTC. This sequence joins TRBV11-2 and TRBJ2-1; perhaps TRBD2 as D (6 bases). This CDR3 comprises 12 residues. The V and J ends lost 4 bases and 8 bases respectively, with 9 bases between them. The V gene's germline CDR1 is SGHAT and CDR2 FQNNGV.

CDR3 residues: CASSRLLDGYEQYF. The CDR3 DNA sequence: TGCGCCAGCAGCCGGCTTCTCGACGGGTACGAGCAGTACTTC. The rearrangement uses TRBV4-3 and TRBJ2-7; D gene ambiguous. Germline CDR1 and CDR2: LGHNA and YSLEER. The CDR3 has 14 residues. Trimming removed 4 bases at V and 4 bases at J, with 14 bases between.

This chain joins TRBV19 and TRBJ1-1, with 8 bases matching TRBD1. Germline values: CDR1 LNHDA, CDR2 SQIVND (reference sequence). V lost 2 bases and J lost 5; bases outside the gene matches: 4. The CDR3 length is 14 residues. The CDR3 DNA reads TGTGCCAGTAGTATACAGGGGGCCTGGACTGAAGCTTTCTTT. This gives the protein CASSIQGAWTEAFF.

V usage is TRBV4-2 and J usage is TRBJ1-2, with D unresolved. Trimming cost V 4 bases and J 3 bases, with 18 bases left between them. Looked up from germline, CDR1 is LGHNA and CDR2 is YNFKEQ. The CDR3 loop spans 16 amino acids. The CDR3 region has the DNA TGTGCCAGCAGCCCTCAGGCCCTTCACCTTGACTATGGCTACACCTTC. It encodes CASSPQALHLDYGYTF.

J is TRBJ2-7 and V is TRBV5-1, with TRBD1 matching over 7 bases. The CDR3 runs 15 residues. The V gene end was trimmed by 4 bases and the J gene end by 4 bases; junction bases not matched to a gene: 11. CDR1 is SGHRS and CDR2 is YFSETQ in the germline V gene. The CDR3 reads CASSPGTVLLYEQYF. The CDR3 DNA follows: TGCGCCAGCAGCCCCGGGACAGTTCTACTTTACGAGCAGTACTTC.

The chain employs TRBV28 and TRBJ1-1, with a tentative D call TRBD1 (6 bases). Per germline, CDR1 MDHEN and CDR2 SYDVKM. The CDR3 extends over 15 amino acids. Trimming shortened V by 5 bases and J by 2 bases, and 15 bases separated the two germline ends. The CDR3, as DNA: TGTGCCAGCAGTCCCGGGGGGGCGACCAACACTGAAGCTTTCTTT. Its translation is CASSPGGATNTEAFF.

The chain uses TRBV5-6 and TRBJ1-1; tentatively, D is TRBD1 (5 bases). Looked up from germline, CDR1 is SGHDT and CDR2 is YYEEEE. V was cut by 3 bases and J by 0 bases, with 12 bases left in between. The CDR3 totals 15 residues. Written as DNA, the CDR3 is TGTGCCAGCAGCTCAGGGAGGCGGATGAACACTGAAGCTTTCTTT. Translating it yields CASSSGRRMNTEAFF.

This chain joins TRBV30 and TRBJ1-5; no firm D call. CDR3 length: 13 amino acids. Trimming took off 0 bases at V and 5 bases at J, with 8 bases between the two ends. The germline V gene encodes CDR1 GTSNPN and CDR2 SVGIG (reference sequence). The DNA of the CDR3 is TGTGCCTGGAGTGTACTCAAAGATCAGCCCCAGCATTTT. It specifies CAWSVLKDQPQHF. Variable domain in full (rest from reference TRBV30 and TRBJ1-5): SQTIHQWPATLVQPVGSPLSLECTVEGTSNPNLYWYRQAAGRGLQLLFYSVGIGQISSEVPQNLSASRPQDRQFILSSKKLLLSDSGFYLCAWSVLKDQPQHFGDGTRLSIL.

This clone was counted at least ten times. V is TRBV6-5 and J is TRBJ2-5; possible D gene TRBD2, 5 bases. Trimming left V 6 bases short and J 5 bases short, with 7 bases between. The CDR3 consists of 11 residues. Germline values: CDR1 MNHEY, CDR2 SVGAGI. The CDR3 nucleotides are TGTGCCAGCAGCCCGGGGGAGACCCAGTACTTC. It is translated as CASSPGETQYF.

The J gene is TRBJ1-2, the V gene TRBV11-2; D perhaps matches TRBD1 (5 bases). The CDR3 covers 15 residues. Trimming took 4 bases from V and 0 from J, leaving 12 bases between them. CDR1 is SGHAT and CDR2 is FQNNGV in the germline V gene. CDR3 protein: CASSSRQIPNYGYTF. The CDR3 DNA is TGTGCCAGCAGCTCCCGACAGATCCCTAACTATGGCTACACCTTC.

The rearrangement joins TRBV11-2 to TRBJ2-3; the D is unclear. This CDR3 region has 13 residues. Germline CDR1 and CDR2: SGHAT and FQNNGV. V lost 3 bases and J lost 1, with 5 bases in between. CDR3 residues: CASSFGGTDTQYF. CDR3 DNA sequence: TGTGCCAGCAGCTTCGGTGGCACAGATACGCAGTATTTT.

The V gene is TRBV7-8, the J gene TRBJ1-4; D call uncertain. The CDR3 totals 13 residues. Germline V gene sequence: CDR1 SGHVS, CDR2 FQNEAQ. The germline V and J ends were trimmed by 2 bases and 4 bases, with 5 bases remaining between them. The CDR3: CASSLRSNEKLFF. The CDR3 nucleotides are TGTGCCAGCAGCTTACGCAGTAATGAAAAACTGTTTTTT.

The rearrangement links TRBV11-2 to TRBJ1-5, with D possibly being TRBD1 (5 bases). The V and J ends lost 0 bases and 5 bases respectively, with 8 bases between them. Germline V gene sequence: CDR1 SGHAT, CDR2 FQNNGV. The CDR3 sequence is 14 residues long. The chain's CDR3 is CASSLDAGYQPQHF. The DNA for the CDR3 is TGTGCCAGCAGCTTAGACGCAGGGTATCAGCCCCAGCATTTT.

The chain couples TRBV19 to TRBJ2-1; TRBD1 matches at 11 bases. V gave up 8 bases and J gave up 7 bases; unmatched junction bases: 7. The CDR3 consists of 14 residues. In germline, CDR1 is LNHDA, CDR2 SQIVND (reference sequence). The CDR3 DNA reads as TGTGCCAGTGCGGACAGGGGGCGGTTTAATGAGCAGTTCTTC. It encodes CASADRGRFNEQFF.